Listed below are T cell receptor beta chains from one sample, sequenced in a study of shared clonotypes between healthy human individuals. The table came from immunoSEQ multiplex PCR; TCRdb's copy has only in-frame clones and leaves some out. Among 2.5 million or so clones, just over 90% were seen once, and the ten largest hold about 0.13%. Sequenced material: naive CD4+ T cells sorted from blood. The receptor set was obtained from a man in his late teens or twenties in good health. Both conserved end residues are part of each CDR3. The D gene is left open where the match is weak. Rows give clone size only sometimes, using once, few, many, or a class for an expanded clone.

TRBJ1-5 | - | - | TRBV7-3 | TGTGCCAGCAGCTTAGTTGGGGTTAGGGACAAGGATACCAATCAGCCCCAGCATTTT | CASSLVGVRDKDTNQPQHF
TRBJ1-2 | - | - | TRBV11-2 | TGTGCCAGCAGTATAGGGGGAGAGGGCTACACCTTC | CASSIGGEGYTF
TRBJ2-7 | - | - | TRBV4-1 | TGCGCCAGCAGCCAAGTAACAGGGACCTACGAGCAGTACTTC | CASSQVTGTYEQYF
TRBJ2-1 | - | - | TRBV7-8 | TGTGCCAGCAGCTGGGGGGGCTATACCCTCTCCTACAATGAGCAGTTCTTC | CASSWGGYTLSYNEQFF
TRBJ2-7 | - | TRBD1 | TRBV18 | TGTGCCAGCTCACCAGGGACAGGGACCACCGAGCAGTACTTC | CASSPGTGTTEQYF
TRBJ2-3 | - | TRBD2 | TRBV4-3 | TGCGCCAGCAGCCAAGAAGGTCCCTTAGGGCGGGAGTTCGCAGATACGCAGTATTTT | CASSQEGPLGREFADTQYF
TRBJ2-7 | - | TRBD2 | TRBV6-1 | TGTGCCAGCATCGGACTAGCGGGAGGACGGCAGTACTTC | CASIGLAGGRQYF
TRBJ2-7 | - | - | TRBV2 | TGTGCCAGCAGTGAAAGCCAGGGCATCGCCTACGAGCAGTACTTC | CASSESQGIAYEQYF
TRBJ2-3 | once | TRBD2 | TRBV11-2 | TGTGCCAGCAGCTTAGGAAGCGGGAGCGCAGATACGCAGTATTTT | CASSLGSGSADTQYF
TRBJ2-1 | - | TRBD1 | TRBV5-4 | TGTGCCAGCAGAGCTCAGACAGGGTCCTACAATGAGCAGTTCTTC | CASRAQTGSYNEQFF
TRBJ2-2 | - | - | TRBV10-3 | TGTGCCGGATCGCCGAGGGAGAACACCGGGGAGCTGTTTTTT | CAGSPRENTGELFF
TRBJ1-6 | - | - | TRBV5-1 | TGCGCCGGCAGCTTGGAGGGTAGGGATAATTCACCCCTCCACTTT | CAGSLEGRDNSPLHF
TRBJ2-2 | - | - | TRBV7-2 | TGTGCCAGCAGCTTAGGAGGGCGGGAGCTGTTTTTT | CASSLGGRELFF
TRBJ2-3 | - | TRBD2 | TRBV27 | TGTGCCAGCAGAGTAGCGGGGGGGCCCCCCACAGATACGCAGTATTTT | CASRVAGGPPTDTQYF
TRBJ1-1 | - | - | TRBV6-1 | TGTGCCAGCAGTGAAAGGTTCGCGGGGCTGTCTGAAGCTTTCTTT | CASSERFAGLSEAFF
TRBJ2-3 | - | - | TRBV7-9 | TGTGCCAGCAGCTTTATCGCGGGGGACACGGATACGCAGTATTTT | CASSFIAGDTDTQYF
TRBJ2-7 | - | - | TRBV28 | TGTGCCAGCAGTTCCCGTTGGAGGCCCTCCTACGAGCAGTACTTC | CASSSRWRPSYEQYF
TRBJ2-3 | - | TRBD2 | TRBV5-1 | TGCGCCAGCAGCTTCACGGGAGGATACACAGATACGCAGTATTTT | CASSFTGGYTDTQYF
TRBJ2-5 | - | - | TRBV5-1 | TGCGCCAGCAGCTTGGAAAATTCTTTAGAGCAGTACTTC | CASSLENSLEQYF
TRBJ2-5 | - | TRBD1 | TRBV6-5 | TGTGCCAGCAGTTTGCCAGGGGGAGAGACCCAGTACTTC | CASSLPGGETQYF
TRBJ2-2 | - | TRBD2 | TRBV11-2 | TGTGCCAGCAGCCCGAGCGGGAGCAGAAACACCGGGGAGCTGTTTTTT | CASSPSGSRNTGELFF
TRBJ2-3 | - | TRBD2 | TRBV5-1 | TGCGCCAGCAGCGCTACTAGCGGGGGGGCCGGAGATACGCAGTATTTT | CASSATSGGAGDTQYF
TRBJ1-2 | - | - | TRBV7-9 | TGTGCCAGCAGCCGGTCAGGGGATGGGGAGCGTGGCTACACCTTC | CASSRSGDGERGYTF
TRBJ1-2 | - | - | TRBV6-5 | TGTGCCAGCAGCCGGGGGGGCGGCGGGGTCTATGGCTACACCTTC | CASSRGGGGVYGYTF
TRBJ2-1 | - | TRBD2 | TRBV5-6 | TGTGCCAGCAGCTTGGTCAGGGAGGGGTTCCAATACAATGAGCAGTTCTTC | CASSLVREGFQYNEQFF
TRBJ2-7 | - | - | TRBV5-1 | TGCGCCAGCAGCTTGGGGGCCGTCTACGAGCAGTACTTC | CASSLGAVYEQYF
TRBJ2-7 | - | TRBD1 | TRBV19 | TGTGCCAGTAGTCTCGACAGGGGGTTCTACGAGCAGTACTTC | CASSLDRGFYEQYF
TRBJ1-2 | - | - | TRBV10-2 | TGCGCCAGCAGTGATTGGGCAGAAGGTGGTGGCTACACCTTC | CASSDWAEGGGYTF
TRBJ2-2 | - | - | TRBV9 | TGTGCCAGCAGCGAGCTGACCGGGGAGCTGTTTTTT | CASSELTGELFF
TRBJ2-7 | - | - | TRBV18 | TGTGCCAGCTCACCAGGGGGCGATTACGAGCAGTACTTC | CASSPGGDYEQYF
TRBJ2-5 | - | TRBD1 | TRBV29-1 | TGCAGCGTTGAGCCCCTCTCGACAGGGCGAGAGACCCAGTACTTC | CSVEPLSTGRETQYF
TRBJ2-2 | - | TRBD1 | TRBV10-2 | TGCGCCAGCATTCCCTCCGGGACAGGGAACTGGAACACCGGGGAGCTGTTTTTT | CASIPSGTGNWNTGELFF
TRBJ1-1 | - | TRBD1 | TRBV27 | TGTGCCAGCAGTCGACAGGGGCTGGCAAAGGGTGAAGCTTTCTTT | CASSRQGLAKGEAFF
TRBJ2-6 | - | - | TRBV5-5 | TGTGCCAGCAGCTTCGGCATCTTGTCTGGGGCCAACGTCCTGACTTTC | CASSFGILSGANVLTF
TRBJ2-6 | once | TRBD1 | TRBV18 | TGTGCCAGCTCACGACAGGGGGCTGCTGGGGCCAACGTCCTGACTTTC | CASSRQGAAGANVLTF
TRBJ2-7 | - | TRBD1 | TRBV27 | TGTGCCAGTTCGGACAGGGGATTCTACGAGCAGTACTTC | CASSDRGFYEQYF
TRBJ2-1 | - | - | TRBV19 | TGTGCCAGTAGCCAGGAACTCGGGTACAATGAGCAGTTCTTC | CASSQELGYNEQFF
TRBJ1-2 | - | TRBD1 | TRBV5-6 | TGTGCCAGCAGCCCCGGACAGGGGGCGCCTTATGGCTACACCTTC | CASSPGQGAPYGYTF
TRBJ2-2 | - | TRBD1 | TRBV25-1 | TGTGCCAGCAGGGGCCCTGGGACAGGGTTGGGCGGGGAGCTGTTTTTT | CASRGPGTGLGGELFF
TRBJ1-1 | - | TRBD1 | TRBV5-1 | TGCGCCAGCGGACTACAGGGGGGCATGAACACTGAAGCTTTCTTT | CASGLQGGMNTEAFF
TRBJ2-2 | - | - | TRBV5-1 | TGCGCCAGCAGCTTGGCTAGGGAGGACGGGGAGCTGTTTTTT | CASSLAREDGELFF
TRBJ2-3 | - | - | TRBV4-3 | TGCGCCAGCAGCCAAGACCTCCTGACACCGATGGCGCAGTATTTT | CASSQDLLTPMAQYF